These T cell receptor beta chains were read from a single sample in a study of blood T cells in healthy people across ages. TCRdb used MiXCR to reprocess the 5' RACE reads, holding one entry per CDR3 protein. The sample has about 930,000 distinct CDR3 sequences, just under 30% seen once. This same sample was also taken into another study, of T cells of mothers and their children.

Sequences were obtained from blood. The receptor set was obtained from a woman aged 40 to 50 in good health. Each CDR3 is given with its conserved first and last residue. A D gene is named only where the DNA matches it firmly. Clone size is not always given. Where it is, it says once, few, many or a class for expanded clones.

j_call v_call d_call clone_size cdr3_nt cdr3_aa
TRBJ1-4 TRBV7-2 TRBD1 NA TGTGCCAGCAGCTTAAAAAGGGGGCAGGGGCGGGAAAAACTGTTTTTT CASSLKRGQGREKLFF
TRBJ2-2 TRBV28 NA NA TGTGCCACCAGCATGTGGAACACCGGGGAGCTGTTTTTT CATSMWNTGELFF
TRBJ2-7 TRBV29-1 NA few TGCAGCGCTGAACGGCTTTCAACCCCCTACGAGCAGTACTTC CSAERLSTPYEQYF
TRBJ2-1 TRBV5-1 NA many TGCGCCAGCAGCTTGGAAAGGTACAATGAGCAGTTCTTC CASSLERYNEQFF
TRBJ1-1 TRBV20-1 TRBD1 many TGCAGTGCTGACAGGGGGTTCTACACTGAAGCTTTCTTT CSADRGFYTEAFF
TRBJ2-5 TRBV4-1 TRBD1 NA TGCGCCAGCAGCCAAACAGGGGGCGCTGGGGAGACCCAGTACTTC CASSQTGGAGETQYF
TRBJ2-7 TRBV5-1 NA NA TGCGCCAGCAGCTTGTGGACGCTAACCTCCTACGGGCAGTACTTC CASSLWTLTSYGQYF
TRBJ2-1 TRBV11-3 NA once TGTGCCAGCAGCTTTGACGGAGCTCGCGAGCAGTTCTTC CASSFDGAREQFF
TRBJ2-3 TRBV14 NA NA TGTGCCAGCAGCCAAAAAAGGGGGTCGACTACGCAGTATTTT CASSQKRGSTTQYF
TRBJ1-1 TRBV6-2/TRBV6-3 NA few TGTGCCAGCAGTTACGAGGGGTTGAACACTGAAGCTTTCTTT CASSYEGLNTEAFF
TRBJ1-2 TRBV14 NA NA TGTGCCAGCAGCCAAGAGGCGGTGAGCTACACCTTC CASSQEAVSYTF
TRBJ2-3 TRBV12-3/TRBV12-4 NA NA TGTGCCAGCAGCCCAAACCAGTTATACCCAGATACGCAGTATTTT CASSPNQLYPDTQYF
TRBJ1-1 TRBV15 NA few TGTGCCACCAGCACCTCCCTTCTGAGTTCTACTGAAGCTTTCTTT CATSTSLLSSTEAFF
TRBJ2-3 TRBV20-1 NA many TGCAGTGCTAGGGGGGGGGCAGTTTCGCAGTATTTT CSARGGAVSQYF
TRBJ2-2 TRBV5-1 TRBD1 NA TGCGCCAGCAGCCCTCGACAGGGTGGTCACACCGGGGAGCTGTTTTTT CASSPRQGGHTGELFF
TRBJ2-4 TRBV7-3 TRBD2 many TGTGCCAGCAGCCCCACGGGGCTAGCGGGGGGAGTTCAGTACTTC CASSPTGLAGGVQYF
TRBJ1-4 TRBV6-6 NA NA TGTGCCGGGGGACGAGCAACTAATGAAAAACTGTTTTTT CAGGRATNEKLFF
TRBJ1-1 TRBV11-2 TRBD1 NA TGTGTCAGCAGCAGCAAGCAGGGGGTAGACACTGAAGCTTTCTTT CVSSSKQGVDTEAFF
TRBJ2-5 TRBV20-1 NA NA TGCAGTGCGGACGGGGAGAGCCAAGAGACCCAGTACTTC CSADGESQETQYF
TRBJ2-3 TRBV5-1 NA NA TGCGCCAGCAGCGGGGGGCAGAGCACAGATACGCAGTATTTT CASSGGQSTDTQYF
TRBJ1-2 TRBV7-3 NA few TGTGCCAGCAGCTTGACCCCGACTCATGAAGGCTACACCTTC CASSLTPTHEGYTF
TRBJ2-1 TRBV5-1 NA many TGCGCCAGCAGCTTGGGACCAGGGGACAATGAGCAGTTCTTC CASSLGPGDNEQFF
TRBJ1-4 TRBV7-2 NA NA TGTGCCGGCAGCACAGGGCCGTTCAATGAAAAACTGTTTTTT CAGSTGPFNEKLFF
TRBJ2-7 TRBV29-1 NA many TGCAGCGTTGCTCAGTCATCCTACGAGCAGTACTTC CSVAQSSYEQYF
TRBJ1-2 TRBV12-3/TRBV12-4 NA NA TGTGCCAGCAGTTTGTCTGGACTGGAGAGTAATGGCTACACCTTC CASSLSGLESNGYTF
TRBJ2-3 TRBV7-8 TRBD2 many TGTGCCAGCAGCCTTGGACTAGCGGGGGGGCCTTCTACGCAGTATTTT CASSLGLAGGPSTQYF
TRBJ2-5 TRBV5-1 NA few TGCGCCAGCAGCTCTCAAATTCTACAGGGAGCAGAGACCCAGTACTTC CASSSQILQGAETQYF
TRBJ1-1 TRBV12-3/TRBV12-4 TRBD1 NA TGTGCCAGCACCCCGGACAGGTTTAGCACTGAAGCTTTCTTT CASTPDRFSTEAFF
TRBJ1-2 TRBV6-6 TRBD1 NA TGTGCCAGCAGCCTTACAAACAGGGGCGATGGCTACACCTTC CASSLTNRGDGYTF
TRBJ1-2 TRBV5-1 NA NA TGCGCCAGCCCCCTTTTACGGATTTATGGCTACACCTTC CASPLLRIYGYTF
TRBJ1-6 TRBV12-3/TRBV12-4 TRBD1 NA TGTGCCAGCAGTACGGACAGGGGGCTGACCTATAATTCACCCCTCCACTTT CASSTDRGLTYNSPLHF
TRBJ1-5 TRBV12-3/TRBV12-4 NA NA TGTGCCAGCAGGTTGGGTAGCAATCAGCCCCAGCATTTT CASRLGSNQPQHF
TRBJ1-1 TRBV9 TRBD1 NA TGTGCCAGCAGCGTAGGCGACAGGGGGCTCACTGAAGCTTTCTTT CASSVGDRGLTEAFF
TRBJ1-2 TRBV20-1 NA many TGCAGTGCTGCCCGGAAGGGCCCCGGCTACACCTTC CSAARKGPGYTF
TRBJ1-4 TRBV12-3/TRBV12-4 NA once TGTGCCAGTCGGGACACCCAAGGCGGTAATGAAAAACTGTTTTTT CASRDTQGGNEKLFF
TRBJ1-2 TRBV7-3 TRBD1 NA TGTGCCAGCAGCCTCGGGACAGGGGGCCTAGTCTATGGCTACACCTTC CASSLGTGGLVYGYTF
TRBJ2-6 TRBV4-1 TRBD1 few TGCGCCAGCAGCCAAGATCTAGTTGACGGGCAGGGGGCGTCTGGGGCCAACGTCCTGACTTTC CASSQDLVDGQGASGANVLTF
TRBJ2-7 TRBV6-5 NA many TGTGCCAGCAGCAGGGGAGCAGGCTACGAGCAGTACTTC CASSRGAGYEQYF
TRBJ1-2 TRBV4-3 NA NA TGCGCCAGCAGCCAAGACTACAGGGACAACTATGGCTACACCTTC CASSQDYRDNYGYTF
TRBJ1-2 TRBV19 NA NA TGTGCCAGTACCACCCAGGGGTGGGTCTATGGCTACACCTTC CASTTQGWVYGYTF
TRBJ2-6 TRBV7-2 TRBD2 many TGTGCCAGCAGCTTCGGGGGGGGCCTCTCTGGGGCCAACGTCCTGACTTTC CASSFGGGLSGANVLTF
TRBJ2-7 TRBV7-2 TRBD1 many TGTGCCAGCAGCCTCCAGGGGGTAGGACCTGCCGAGCAGTACTTC CASSLQGVGPAEQYF
TRBJ2-3 TRBV20-1 NA NA TGCAGTGCTAGAGCCGGGGTCGGAGATACGCAGTATTTT CSARAGVGDTQYF
TRBJ1-4 TRBV30 NA few TGTGCCTGGACCAGGACTGATGATGAAAAACTGTTTTTT CAWTRTDDEKLFF
TRBJ2-6 TRBV19 NA few TGTGCCAGTATGGCGGTCGACAGCTCTGGGGCCAACGTCCTGACTTTC CASMAVDSSGANVLTF
TRBJ2-6 TRBV5-1 NA many TGCGCCAGCAGCTTGACTGGTAACCCCTCTGGGGCCAACGTCCTGACTTTC CASSLTGNPSGANVLTF
TRBJ2-1 TRBV3-1 TRBD1 NA TGTGCCAGCAGCCAATACAACCGGGACAGACCCCGCTACAATGAGCAGTTCTTC CASSQYNRDRPRYNEQFF
TRBJ2-5 TRBV12-3/TRBV12-4 TRBD1 NA TGTGCCAGCAATGCTAGGGGGCGCGGTGAGACCCAGTACTTC CASNARGRGETQYF
TRBJ2-1 TRBV27 NA NA TGTGCCAGCAGTTTATTAGGTGCGGGGGCCCTGGAGGCCTACAATGAGCAGTTCTTC CASSLLGAGALEAYNEQFF
TRBJ2-5 TRBV27 TRBD1 few TGTGCCAGCAGTTTCCGTAGGGGGCACCAAGAGACCCAGTACTTC CASSFRRGHQETQYF
TRBJ1-5 TRBV7-2 TRBD1 NA TGTGCCAGCAGCTTAGTCGGGGGACAGCCTAATCAGCCCCAGCATTTT CASSLVGGQPNQPQHF
TRBJ2-1 TRBV20-1 NA few TGCAGTGCTTACACACCTCAGGGATACGAGCAGTTCTTC CSAYTPQGYEQFF
TRBJ2-5 TRBV5-1 NA NA TGCGTCAGCAGCCTATCGACGGGCCAAGAGACCCAGTACTTC CVSSLSTGQETQYF
TRBJ1-6 TRBV27 NA NA TGTGCCAGCAGTTTAAGTCGCCAGCCCGGTTTGCCCCTCCACTTT CASSLSRQPGLPLHF
TRBJ2-3 TRBV20-1 TRBD2 NA TGCAGTGCTAGTTGGGCGGGGGGCAGTCTCACAGATACGCAGTATTTT CSASWAGGSLTDTQYF
TRBJ2-3 TRBV4-3 TRBD2 many TGCGCCAGCAGCCAATTAGCGGGGGTTAGCACAGATACGCAGTATTTT CASSQLAGVSTDTQYF
TRBJ2-6 TRBV5-1 TRBD1 few TGCGCCAGCAGCTTGGAGAGACAGGGATCGCCTGGGGCCAACGTCCTGACTTTC CASSLERQGSPGANVLTF
TRBJ2-1 TRBV5-1 TRBD1 many TGCGCCAGCAGCTTGAAGGAAGGGACAGGCAGGAACAATGAGCAGTTCTTC CASSLKEGTGRNNEQFF
TRBJ2-4 TRBV20-1 NA many TGCAGTGTCGGAGGGAGGCGGATGCTAGCCAAAAACATTCAGTACTTC CSVGGRRMLAKNIQYF
TRBJ1-6 TRBV3-1 NA NA TGTGCCAGCAGCCAGAATCAGGGAGATAATTCACCCCTCCACTTT CASSQNQGDNSPLHF